The present entry profiles one T cell receptor (beta chain) with its context. The data belong to a study of OX40 agonist ivuxolimab in advanced cancers. Across the study: Ivuxolimab, which patients received intravenously every 2 weeks, was dosed at 0.01 to 10 mg/kg. Of the patients, three showed partial responses, one with hepatocellular carcinoma and two with cutaneous melanoma.

TCRdb's table, derived via immunoSEQ multiplex PCR, lists solely in-frame clones and lacks some. The sample holds around 39,000 clones, about 81% seen once. The receptor's source is an adult with an advanced solid tumor such as melanoma, head and neck, liver or kidney cancer. The input for sequencing was CD4+ or CD8+ T cells sorted from blood, taken in a trial of the OX40 agonist ivuxolimab.

The CDR3 here is CASRGGLSSGANVLTF. As DNA, the CDR3 is TGTGCCAGCCGGGGCGGGCTTAGCTCTGGGGCCAACGTCCTGACTTTC. This chain joins TRBV27 and TRBJ2-6; D may be TRBD1 or TRBD2 (5 bases each). The CDR3 is made up of 16 amino acids. V lost 8 bases and J 0 bases, leaving 14 bases between the germline ends. Germline V CDR1 and CDR2: MNHEY, SMNVEV (reference sequence).